Presented here are 12 T cell receptor beta chains from one specimen sequenced in a study of a mutant IDH1 vaccine in newly diagnosed glioma. Time point defined: week 47, end of study. Each vaccine dose was 300 ug of mutant IDH1 20-mer peptide, with topical imiquimod. Sequencing was performed with immunoSEQ multiplex PCR; in TCRdb, only in-frame clones are kept and a portion is missing. The repertoire includes under 30,000 clones, 84% of them detected once, and 2.8% sits in the top ten. These receptors have no known antigen. Sequenced here: PBMCs, sampled from a glioma patient whose treatment included an IDH1 peptide vaccine. These receptor sequences come from a man in his forties with glioma.

The genes are TRBV2 and TRBJ1-3; D is unresolved. Trimming shortened V by 8 bases and J by 0 bases, and 14 bases separated the two germline ends. Germline values: CDR1 SNHLY, CDR2 FYNNEI. CDR3 size: 15 residues. The CDR3 nucleotides read TGTGCCAGCTCCCCCCAAGAGGTCTCTGGAAACACCATATATTTT. Its protein is CASSPQEVSGNTIYF. The variable domain in full, completed from reference TRBV2 and TRBJ1-3, reads EPEVTQTPSHQVTQMGQEVILRCVPISNHLYFYWYRQILGQKVEFLVSFYNNEISEKSEIFDDQFSVERPDGSNFTLKIRSTKLEDSAMYFCASSPQEVSGNTIYFGEGSWLTVV.

The gene calls are TRBV7-2 and TRBJ1-1; possible D gene TRBD1, 5 bases. Germline V gene sequence: CDR1 SGHTA, CDR2 FQGNSA. CDR3 size: 16 residues. V was shortened by 2 bases and J by 1 base, with 14 bases between the two germline ends. As DNA, the CDR3 is TGTGCCAGCAGCTTAAATGGGGCGCGGGAGAACACTGAAGCTTTCTTT. It yields the protein CASSLNGARENTEAFF.

The J gene is TRBJ2-7, the V gene TRBV11-2; the match to TRBD2 covers 7 bases. Germline values: CDR1 SGHAT, CDR2 FQNNGV. This CDR3 spans 14 amino acids. The ends lost 1 base at V and 4 bases at J; junction bases unmatched: 4. For the CDR3, the DNA is TGTGCCAGCAGCTTAGCGGCTAGCGGATACGAGCAGTACTTC. Translated, it gives CASSLAASGYEQYF. The variable domain in full, completed from reference TRBV11-2 and TRBJ2-7, reads EAGVAQSPRYKIIEKRQSVAFWCNPISGHATLYWYQQILGQGPKLLIQFQNNGVVDDSQLPKDRFSAERLKGVDSTLKIQPAKLEDSAVYLCASSLAASGYEQYFGPGTRLTVT.

In this sample, this clone turned up a few times. V is TRBV5-1 and J is TRBJ2-1; 8 positions match TRBD1. This CDR3 has 15 residues. CDR1 is SGHRS, CDR2 YFSETQ, per germline. Losses at the gene ends were 2 bases for V and 8 bases for J; bases not matched to a gene: 9. The CDR3 spells CASSFGQGASDEQFF. DNA of the CDR3: TGCGCCAGCAGCTTCGGGCAGGGGGCGAGCGATGAGCAGTTCTTC.

This chain uses TRBV7-9 with TRBJ1-2; a weak D match, TRBD1 (6 bases). Germline values: CDR1 SEHNR, CDR2 FQNEAQ (reference sequence). V was cut by 2 bases and J by 7 bases, with 14 bases left in between. The length of the CDR3 is 14 residues. The CDR3 loop is CASSLRGGGGGYTF. The CDR3 bases are TGTGCCAGCAGCTTAAGGGGGGGCGGAGGTGGCTACACCTTC.

The genes are TRBV5-1 and TRBJ2-5; a possible D gene is TRBD1 (6 bases). V was cut by 4 bases and J by 1 base, with 14 bases left in between. Germline V gives CDR1 SGHRS, CDR2 YFSETQ. This CDR3 spans 15 amino acids. The CDR3 loop is CASSVSGATQETQYF. CDR3 nucleotides: TGCGCCAGCAGCGTCTCAGGGGCAACCCAAGAGACCCAGTACTTC.

The chain joins TRBV1 to TRBJ2-3; TRBD2 reflects the table's D call only, with no check against the DNA. TRBV1 is a pseudogene locus. CDR3 length: 18 residues. The CDR3 DNA is TGCACCAGCAGCCCCGACCGGGCGGGAGGTTCACCCACAGATACGCAGTATTTT. This gives the protein CTSSPDRAGGSPTDTQYF.

This rearrangement joins TRBV4-3 to TRBJ2-1; D uncertain. The CDR3 runs 16 residues. Trimming cost V 0 bases and J 3 bases, with 12 bases left between them. Germline CDR1 is LGHNA and CDR2 is YSLEER. CDR3 nucleotide sequence: TGCGCCAGCAGCCAAGATCTGGCGATCTTCTACAATGAGCAGTTCTTC. Its translation: CASSQDLAIFYNEQFF.

The gene calls are TRBV28 and TRBJ2-7; D may match TRBD1 or TRBD2 (5 bases each). V was clipped by 5 bases and J by 7 bases, with 18 bases between them. This CDR3 contains 14 residues. Per germline, CDR1 MDHEN and CDR2 SYDVKM. CDR3 region: CASSDPGPKGEQYF. The CDR3 region has the DNA TGTGCCAGCAGTGACCCGGGACCCAAAGGGGAGCAGTACTTC.

The chain employs TRBV29-1 and TRBJ2-2; 11 nucleotides line up with TRBD1. The V gene end was trimmed by 6 bases and the J gene end by 5 bases; junction bases not matched to a gene: 5. Germline V CDR1 and CDR2: SQVTM, ANQGSEA. The CDR3 is 14 residues long. The CDR3 DNA reads TGCAGCGTGACGGGACAGGGGGTAACCGGGGAGCTGTTTTTT. Translating it yields CSVTGQGVTGELFF.

The chain carries TRBV6-5 and TRBJ2-1; D unclear. With 1 base removed from V and 9 bases from J, the gap between germline ends came to 7 bases. The CDR3 has 12 residues. CDR1 and CDR2 from the germline V gene are MNHEY and SVGAGI. The CDR3 nucleotides read TGTGCCAGCAGTTACTTAACCGGTGAGCAGTTCTTC. The encoded protein is CASSYLTGEQFF.

V usage is TRBV2 and J usage is TRBJ2-7; D may correspond to TRBD1 or TRBD2 (6 bases each). The germline V gene encodes CDR1 SNHLY and CDR2 FYNNEI. V was trimmed by 1 base and J by 6 bases, leaving 10 bases between them. The CDR3 extends over 13 amino acids. As DNA, the CDR3 is TGTGCCAGCAGTGAAGGTCCGGGGGCCGAGCAGTACTTC. This gives the protein CASSEGPGAEQYF.